This T cell receptor beta chain was identified in a study of T cell repertoires in cytomegalovirus infection (dated by TCRdb to between 2017 and 2020). About the investigation overall: Peptide stimulations targeted recently identified HLA-C-restricted CMV epitopes, whose presentation resists viral immunomodulation, together with well-studied HLA-B-restricted epitopes. Because public TCR beta signatures pointed to carriage of CMV infection together with the matching HLA type, the HLA type of each donor mattered for the analysis.

Paper-wide results and their limitations: Carriers of CMV infection plus the relevant HLA type were discriminated by the cumulative frequency of public TCR beta family members in the study cohort and in an independent roughly 320-donor cohort. The ex vivo response was dominated by HLA-C-restricted CMV-specific TCR beta clonotypes, which also provided the single most frequent clonotype in two of eight donors.

What this sample's treatment or condition label stands for: in vitro stimulation with specific CMV peptide epitopes to enrich CMV-specific T cells. The data were produced on an Illumina HiSeq 1500. TCRdb handled the public reads itself, with Q25 trimming in fastp and clone calling in MiXCR, and kept productive beta chains. Every entry covers one CDR3 protein and lists the most common genes and DNA from its rows. Recorded for this sample are 250,000 to 400,000 distinct CDR3 sequences; 25% of them occurred a single time. About an eighth of the sample belongs to the ten largest clones. Deletion took 4 bases off V and 0 bases off J, with a span of 12 bases between the germline ends. CDR1 LGHDT and CDR2 YNNKEL are derived from the germline V gene (reference sequence). Measured from the cysteine to the phenylalanine, the CDR3 is 16 residues long. The entry retains the CDR3 DNA only, 48 bases that are in frame from base 1.

As for this clonotype: What antigen it recognizes has not been identified. No base quality values were provided; no much bigger clone lies one nucleotide off.

The V and J genes are TRBV3-1 and TRBJ1-4; the D region possibly corresponds to TRBD1 (6 bases align). This sample comprised cultured PBMCs, obtained from culture after CMV antigen stimulation. This sequence originates from a human donor in good health (CMV status not recorded). Some clones in this sample may be carry-over from other donors' samples. The CDR3: CASSLTGTSTNEKLFF. In nucleotide form, the sequence is TGTGCCAGCAGCCTAACCGGGACATCAACTAATGAAAAACTGTTTTTT.